This T cell receptor beta chain is from a study of shared clonotypes between healthy human individuals. Study-wide results and limits: Blood alone was sampled, and tissue repertoires likely differ.

Naive CD8 isolation took CD45RO-negative cells positively selected for CCR7 and excluded terminally differentiated effector memory CD45RA+ cells. Adult donors, all healthy and HIV-negative, had no recent acute infections or vaccinations. Libraries were prepared by immunoSEQ multiplex PCR; TCRdb keeps only in-frame clonotypes and omits some of them. The table lists some 2,000,000 clones, just under 95% of them singletons, with 0.85% to 1.3% in the top ten. On this clone itself: Its target is not known.

V gave up 6 bases and J gave up 1 base, with 19 bases separating them. There are 15 residues in the CDR3. The V gene's germline CDR1 is SQVTM and CDR2 ANQGSEA. The genes are TRBV29-1 and TRBJ2-7, with D maybe TRBD1 (7 bases). This TCR was sampled from a man between 18 and 35 years old in good health. The source material was naive CD8+ T cells sorted from blood. This CDR3 reads CSVRGGGRESYEQYF. CDR3 DNA sequence: TGCAGCGTCCGAGGAGGGGGCAGAGAGTCCTACGAGCAGTACTTC.